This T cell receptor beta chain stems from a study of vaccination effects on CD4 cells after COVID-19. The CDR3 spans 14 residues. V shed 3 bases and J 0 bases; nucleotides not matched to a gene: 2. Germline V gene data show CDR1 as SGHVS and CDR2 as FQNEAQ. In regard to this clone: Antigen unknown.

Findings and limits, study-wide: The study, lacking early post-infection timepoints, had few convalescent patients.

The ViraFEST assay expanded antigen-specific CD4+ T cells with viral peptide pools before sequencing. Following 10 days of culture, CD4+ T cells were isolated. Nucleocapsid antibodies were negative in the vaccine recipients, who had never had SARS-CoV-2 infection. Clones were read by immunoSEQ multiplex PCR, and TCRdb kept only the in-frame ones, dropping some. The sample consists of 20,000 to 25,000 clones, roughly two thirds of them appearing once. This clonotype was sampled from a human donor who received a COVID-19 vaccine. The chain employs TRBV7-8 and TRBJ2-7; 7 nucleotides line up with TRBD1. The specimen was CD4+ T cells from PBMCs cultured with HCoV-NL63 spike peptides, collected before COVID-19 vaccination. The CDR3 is CASSLGQYSYEQYF. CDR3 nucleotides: TGTGCCAGCAGCTTGGGACAGTACTCCTACGAGCAGTACTTC.